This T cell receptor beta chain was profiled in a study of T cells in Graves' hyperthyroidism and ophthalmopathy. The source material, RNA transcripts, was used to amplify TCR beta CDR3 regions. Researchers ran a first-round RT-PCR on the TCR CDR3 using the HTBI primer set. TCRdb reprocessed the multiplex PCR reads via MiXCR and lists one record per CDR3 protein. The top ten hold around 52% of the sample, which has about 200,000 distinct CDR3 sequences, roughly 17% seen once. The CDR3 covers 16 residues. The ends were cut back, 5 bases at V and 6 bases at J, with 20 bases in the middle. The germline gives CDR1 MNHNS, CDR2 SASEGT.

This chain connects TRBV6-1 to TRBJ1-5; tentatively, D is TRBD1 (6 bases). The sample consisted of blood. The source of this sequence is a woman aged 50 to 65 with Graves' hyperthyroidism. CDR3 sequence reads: CASSKQTTGSSQPQHF. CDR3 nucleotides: TGTGCCAGCAGTAAACAAACAACAGGGTCCAGTCAGCCCCAGCATTTT.